The clone carrying this T cell receptor (beta chain) has more than one count but fewer than ten. The antigen remains unidentified. The CDR3 has 12 amino acids. Per germline, CDR1 SGHVS and CDR2 FQNEAQ. V shed 6 bases and J shed 7 bases, with 13 bases lying between them. Isolation per sample recovered at least 6.5 million PBMCs. The record originates from a study of blood T cells in healthy people across ages. Notes on the study in general: The fall in TCR beta diversity per million T cells was roughly linear with age. The unsorted PBMCs prevented any conclusive comparison of naive versus antigen-experienced cells.

Combining a sample-barcoded 5' primer with a J-beta primer mix, a second PCR ran for roughly 7 to 12 cycles. Each of the cDNA molecules was tagged by a template-switch adaptor with 12 random nucleotides. TCRdb recomputed calls from the 5' RACE reads with MiXCR, one row per CDR3 protein. The sample holds over 500,000 distinct CDR3 sequences, 52% seen once. The chain employs TRBV7-8 and TRBJ2-7; perhaps D is TRBD1 or TRBD2 (6 bases each). The sequence derives from a woman of 80 years or more in good health. Sample: blood. The CDR3 spells CASRRDNPEQYF. The CDR3 bases are TGTGCCAGCAGGCGGGACAATCCTGAGCAGTACTTC. Full variable domain (outside the CDR3, taken from reference TRBV7-8 and TRBJ2-7): GAGVSQSPRYKVAKRGQDVALRCDPISGHVSLFWYQQALGQGPEFLTYFQNEAQLDKSGLPSDRFFAERPEGSVSTLKIQRTQQEDSAVYLCASRRDNPEQYFGPGTRLTVT.